Sequencing of this T cell receptor (beta chain) was carried out in a study of cytomegalovirus exposure and HLA in healthy donors. This PCR relied on a set of 60 Vbeta primers and 13 Jbeta primers. Produced via immunoSEQ multiplex PCR; TCRdb's table is partial and in-frame only. Among 150,000 to 200,000 clones listed, around 76% were seen once. V was shortened by 4 bases and J by 6 bases, with 13 bases between the two germline ends. CDR1 is SQVTM, CDR2 ANQGSEA, per germline. CDR3 length: 12 residues. Details on this clone: The antigen remains undetermined.

Broader study findings: A later analysis found common viral pathogens apparently linked to several of the most significant clusters. Cytomegalovirus status was reportedly diagnosed by the classifier with high sensitivity and specificity.

The gene calls are TRBV29-1 and TRBJ2-7; D possibly corresponds to TRBD1 (5 bases). The source of this sequence is a girl aged 10-17 years in good health and CMV-seropositive. Sequenced input: PBMCs. CDR3 in amino acids: CSVAGRASEQYF. The DNA for the CDR3 is TGCAGCGTTGCGGGCAGGGCGAGCGAGCAGTACTTC.